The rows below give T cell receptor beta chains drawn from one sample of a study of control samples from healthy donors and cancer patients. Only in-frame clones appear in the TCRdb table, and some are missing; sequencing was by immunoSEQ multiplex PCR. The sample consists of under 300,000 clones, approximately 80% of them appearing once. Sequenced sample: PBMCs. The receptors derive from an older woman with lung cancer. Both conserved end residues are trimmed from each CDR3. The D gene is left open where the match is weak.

ASSQQGGWDTQY,.,TRBJ2-3,TRBV3-1/TRBV3-2
ASSLSPVLAGGSDTQY,TRBD2,TRBJ2-3,TRBV5-1
ASSLKGSPHEQY,.,TRBJ2-7,TRBV6-6
AWNRGTYEQY,TRBD1,TRBJ2-7,TRBV30
ASSPSDGVRY,.,TRBJ2-7,TRBV18
ASSPDGTNEKLF,.,TRBJ1-4,TRBV5-1
ASSYSREGEQY,TRBD2,TRBJ2-7,TRBV6-5
ASSVAGWTGELF,.,TRBJ2-2,TRBV2
ASSTGDGGLNIQY,.,TRBJ2-4,TRBV5-1
ASREGQFYGYT,.,TRBJ1-2,TRBV6-1
ASSLGGTIGNTIY,.,TRBJ1-3,TRBV5-1
AWNGGTSTDTQY,TRBD2,TRBJ2-3,TRBV30
AWKGDAVKLHEQY,.,TRBJ2-7,TRBV30
ASSRAASYNEQF,.,TRBJ2-1,TRBV10-1
ASSDLTGDLGWSPLH,.,TRBJ1-6,TRBV9
ASSRQGDAPVNEQY,TRBD1,TRBJ2-7,TRBV28
ASSPAGQLHNEQF,.,TRBJ2-1,TRBV5-1
ASSFGANTEAF,.,TRBJ1-1,TRBV12-3/TRBV12-4
ASSSDRNNEKLF,.,TRBJ1-4,TRBV25-1
SGLWGAKNIQY,.,TRBJ2-4,TRBV29-1
ASSPPGQGNSPLH,TRBD1,TRBJ1-6,TRBV6-5
ASEIRQETQY,.,TRBJ2-5,TRBV2
ASSEEPGLGWADTQY,TRBD2,TRBJ2-3,TRBV10-1
ASSRAGPSYEQY,TRBD2,TRBJ2-7,TRBV7-8
ASRNLGGQGYEQY,TRBD1,TRBJ2-7,TRBV28
ASSFTSGAYSYNEQF,TRBD2,TRBJ2-1,TRBV11-2
ASSLTSGNTGELF,TRBD2,TRBJ2-2,TRBV3-1/TRBV3-2
ASSFSRGADTQY,.,TRBJ2-3,TRBV7-3
ASSAGHQNTEAF,.,TRBJ1-1,TRBV7-3
ASSEGAGGLYNEQF,TRBD2,TRBJ2-1,TRBV2
ASSLLIRTDTQY,.,TRBJ2-3,TRBV7-9
SVEQGEGRKY,.,TRBJ2-7,TRBV29-1
ASSFEGQGVGNEQF,TRBD1,TRBJ2-1,TRBV5-1
ASSSQGAYYGYT,TRBD1,TRBJ1-2,TRBV5-1
ASSMRQSRSPNEKLF,.,TRBJ1-4,TRBV19